This T cell receptor beta chain is drawn from a study of blood T cell repertoires in COVID-19. Study details: Samples of COVID-19 (acute and convalescent) were obtained from the United States, Italy and Spain. T cells, B-cell-depleted T cells, or PBMCs supplied cDNA or gDNA.

Looked up from germline, CDR1 is KGHDR and CDR2 is SFDVKD. Germline trimming cut 2 bases from V and 4 bases from J; bases unmatched to any gene: 6. The CDR3 extends over 15 amino acids. Methods used by the authors: Quantification of nucleated cells was approximated via reference gene primer amplification. This table comes from immunoSEQ multiplex PCR, and its TCRdb copy is limited to in-frame clones, with some not included. That table gives V, J and clone size, and the DNA gave D and trimming. The profile shows about 170,000 clones, around 80% of them singletons. In Seattle, patients joined the study during active infection and were tracked longitudinally.

The rearrangement joins TRBV24-1 to TRBJ1-2; the match to TRBD1 covers 7 bases. Sequencing used peripheral blood. This clonotype was obtained from a woman between 65 and 79 years old with COVID-19, enrolled during active disease. CDR3 sequence: CATSDSRDSFYGYTF. The CDR3 DNA is TGTGCCACCAGTGATTCCCGGGACAGCTTCTATGGCTACACCTTC.